One sample yielded the 10 T cell receptor beta chains listed below, sequenced in a study of shared clonotypes between healthy human individuals. This table comes from immunoSEQ multiplex PCR, and its TCRdb copy is limited to in-frame clones, with some not included. Of roughly 2,500,000 clones listed, roughly 93% are singletons. What was sequenced was naive CD4+ T cells from PBMCs. Noted subset: CD45RA+ positively selected. Source of these receptors: a man aged 18 to 29 in good health. Some clones in this sample may be carry-over from other donors' samples.

The chain combines TRBV29-1 with TRBJ1-4; D gene ambiguous. The CDR3 covers 14 residues. V lost 3 bases to trimming and J lost 7 bases, with 15 bases between them. In germline, CDR1 is SQVTM, CDR2 ANQGSEA. The CDR3 is CSVEWPFRSEKLFF. CDR3 DNA sequence: TGCAGCGTTGAGTGGCCTTTCAGGAGTGAAAAACTGTTTTTT.

V and J are TRBV28 and TRBJ2-7; D possibly corresponds to TRBD1 (6 bases). The CDR3 is 16 amino acids. Germline V CDR1 and CDR2: MDHEN, SYDVKM. Trimming removed 7 bases at V and 0 bases at J, with 19 bases between. CDR3 nucleotides: TGTGCCAGCACCCCCTCCGGGACACTACTCTCCTACGAGCAGTACTTC. Translating it yields CASTPSGTLLSYEQYF.

This clone was recorded only once. V and J are TRBV7-9 and TRBJ1-5; maybe TRBD1 (5 bases). Between the trimmed V and J ends, which lost 3 bases and 0 bases, there was a span of 9 bases. The germline V gene has CDR1 SEHNR and CDR2 FQNEAQ (reference sequence). This CDR3 is built from 15 residues. In nucleotides, the CDR3 is TGTGCCAGCAGCTTGGGGCAGGCTAGCAATCAGCCCCAGCATTTT. It is translated as CASSLGQASNQPQHF.

V usage is TRBV5-4 and J usage is TRBJ2-3; D is perhaps TRBD1 or TRBD2 (6 bases each). The CDR3 runs to 13 residues. V was trimmed by 2 bases and J by 10 bases, leaving 14 bases between them. Germline-derived CDR1 and CDR2 are SGHNT and YYREEE (reference sequence). The CDR3, as DNA: TGTGCCAGCAGCTTCGAAGGGGGGAGAGCGCAGTATTTT. It encodes CASSFEGGRAQYF.

The chain recombines TRBV5-1 with TRBJ2-3, with 11 bases fitting TRBD2. The CDR3 is made up of 16 amino acids. Losses at the gene ends were 2 bases for V and 4 bases for J; bases not matched to a gene: 6. Germline CDR1 and CDR2: SGHRS and YFSETQ. The CDR3 region has the DNA TGCGCCAGCAGCTTACTAGCGGGAGCATACCCAGATACGCAGTATTTT. Its protein product is CASSLLAGAYPDTQYF.

The V gene is TRBV7-3, the J gene TRBJ2-2; D gene unclear. This CDR3 has 14 residues. Germline loops: CDR1 SGHTA, CDR2 FQGTGA. V gave up 4 bases and J gave up 6 bases, with 12 bases separating them. DNA of the CDR3: TGTGCCAGCAGCTCCGGGCCTCAATCCGGGGAGCTGTTTTTT. Translation: CASSSGPQSGELFF.

The rearrangement joins TRBV12-2 to TRBJ1-3. TRBV12-2 is described as a pseudogene. The CDR3 contains 15 residues. This CDR3 is CASRPGIVSGNTIYF. Here the CDR3 DNA reads TGTGCAAGTCGCCCCGGGATAGTCTCTGGAAACACCATATATTTT.

This chain joins TRBV27 and TRBJ2-7; TRBD2 matches 7 bases. CDR3 size: 18 residues. Germline CDR1 MNHEY, CDR2 SMNVEV (reference sequence). The ends lost 0 bases at V and 0 bases at J; junction bases unmatched: 11. CDR3 in amino acids: CASSLSKVRGGPSYEQYF. The CDR3 DNA reads TGTGCCAGCAGTTTATCGAAAGTAAGGGGAGGGCCCTCCTACGAGCAGTACTTC.

The genes are TRBV7-3 and TRBJ2-1; a possible D gene is TRBD2 (6 bases). With 8 bases removed from V and 8 bases from J, the gap between germline ends came to 10 bases. The CDR3 contains 11 residues. CDR1 is SGHTA and CDR2 is FQGTGA in the germline V gene. CDR3 in DNA: TGTGCCAGCGGGCGGGGCGATGAGCAGTTCTTC. Its protein is CASGRGDEQFF.

The chain has TRBV27 and TRBJ2-2; TRBD2 agrees at 9 bases. CDR1 and CDR2 (germline): MNHEY, SMNVEV (reference sequence). Germline trimming cut 2 bases from V and 4 bases from J; bases unmatched to any gene: 11. The CDR3 extends over 18 amino acids. CDR3 residues: CASSLIFGREGVTGELFF. In DNA form, the CDR3 reads TGTGCCAGCAGTTTAATCTTCGGGCGGGAGGGCGTCACCGGGGAGCTGTTTTTT.